This T cell receptor beta chain appears in the sequencing data of a study of T cell changes during pregnancy in multiple sclerosis. The method was immunoSEQ multiplex PCR; TCRdb's version includes in-frame clones alone and lacks a portion of them. The data contain 65,000 to 85,000 clones, 94% of them seen just once; the ten biggest clones take up roughly 0.14%. With 0 bases clipped from V and 5 bases from J, the junction kept 12 bases outside the gene matches. Germline V gene sequence: CDR1 SGHDN, CDR2 FVKESK. CDR3 length equals 18 residues. This TCR was recovered from a female donor with multiple sclerosis, enrolled in a pregnancy study. Sequencing used CD4+ T cells from peripheral blood mononuclear cells, obtained after pregnancy. The chain is built from TRBV14 and TRBJ2-3, with 9 positions matching TRBD2. The CDR3 region has the DNA TGTGCCAGCAGCCAAGATTTTGTGTTGGCGGGAGGGCGAGATACGCAGTATTTT. Translation gives CASSQDFVLAGGRDTQYF.